The rows below give T cell receptor beta chains drawn from one sample of a study of blood T cell repertoires in COVID-19. Clones were sequenced by immunoSEQ multiplex PCR, and TCRdb holds only the in-frame ones, with some missing. The repertoire holds about 190,000 clones, with about 77% as singletons. The sample was peripheral blood. The receptors shown here come from a woman older than 75 with active or convalescent COVID-19. CDR3s include the opening cysteine and the closing phenylalanine or tryptophan. The D gene is left open where the match is weak. The size field is filled for only some rows; it gives once, few, many or a size class.

d_gene | abundance | j_gene | v_gene | CDR3aa | CDR3nt
- | few | TRBJ1-2 | TRBV19 | CASSIGPDSNYGYTF | TGTGCCAGTAGTATCGGCCCGGACAGTAACTATGGCTACACCTTC
TRBD1 | - | TRBJ1-4 | TRBV10-3 | CAISESRPGTGNEKLFF | TGTGCCATCAGTGAGTCGAGGCCCGGGACAGGAAATGAAAAACTGTTTTTT
- | - | TRBJ2-1 | TRBV20-1 | CSARDPGEQFF | TGCAGTGCTAGAGATCCCGGTGAGCAGTTCTTC
- | - | TRBJ2-3 | TRBV24-1 | CATSDSADTQYF | TGTGCCACCAGTGATTCCGCAGATACGCAGTATTTT
- | - | TRBJ1-2 | TRBV28 | CASSFQSGRGYTF | TGTGCCAGCAGTTTCCAGTCAGGGAGGGGCTACACCTTC
TRBD1 | - | TRBJ1-2 | TRBV5-4 | CASSLYRGNYGYTF | TGTGCCAGCAGCTTATACAGGGGTAACTATGGCTACACCTTC
- | - | TRBJ2-7 | TRBV6-7 | CASSRKSRVRYYEQYF | TGTGCCAGCAGTCGCAAGAGCAGGGTTAGATACTACGAGCAGTACTTC
TRBD2 | - | TRBJ2-1 | TRBV5-1 | CASSPGGTSGYNEQFF | TGCGCCAGCAGCCCAGGAGGGACTAGCGGTTACAATGAGCAGTTCTTC
TRBD1 | once | TRBJ2-5 | TRBV4-1 | CASSQDKVAGGQETQYF | TGCGCCAGCAGCCAAGATAAGGTTGCAGGGGGCCAAGAGACCCAGTACTTC
- | - | TRBJ2-2 | TRBV15 | CATSRGATGAGELFF | TGTGCCACCAGCAGAGGGGCTACCGGGGCCGGGGAGCTGTTTTTT
- | - | TRBJ1-3 | TRBV5-1 | CASSLGTVLNSGNTIYF | TGCGCCAGCAGCTTGGGGACAGTACTCAACTCTGGAAACACCATATATTTT
- | - | TRBJ2-7 | TRBV18 | CASSPLQGREQYF | TGTGCCAGCTCACCATTACAGGGGAGGGAGCAGTACTTC
- | - | TRBJ2-7 | TRBV5-1 | CASSLAGANYEQYF | TGCGCCAGCAGCTTGGCTGGGGCTAACTACGAGCAGTACTTC
- | - | TRBJ1-1 | TRBV6-4 | CASSDLREVNTEAFF | TGTGCCAGCAGTGACCTCAGGGAGGTGAACACTGAAGCTTTCTTT
TRBD1 | - | TRBJ2-7 | TRBV23-1 | CASSPTDRGANEQYF | TGCGCCAGCAGTCCTACGGACAGGGGCGCCAACGAGCAGTACTTC
TRBD1 | - | TRBJ1-1 | TRBV10-3 | CAISASLQGTGTEAFF | TGTGCCATCAGTGCTAGCCTACAGGGGACTGGGACTGAAGCTTTCTTT
- | - | TRBJ1-1 | TRBV29-1 | CSVGGEWMGTEAFF | TGCAGCGTTGGGGGCGAGTGGATGGGCACTGAAGCTTTCTTT
TRBD1 | - | TRBJ1-1 | TRBV19 | CASKNRTGRTNTEAFF | TGTGCCAGTAAGAACAGGACAGGGAGGACGAACACTGAAGCTTTCTTT
TRBD1 | few | TRBJ2-7 | TRBV7-9 | CASSLFPRGRIYEQYF | TGTGCCAGCAGCTTATTCCCCAGGGGGCGAATCTACGAGCAGTACTTC